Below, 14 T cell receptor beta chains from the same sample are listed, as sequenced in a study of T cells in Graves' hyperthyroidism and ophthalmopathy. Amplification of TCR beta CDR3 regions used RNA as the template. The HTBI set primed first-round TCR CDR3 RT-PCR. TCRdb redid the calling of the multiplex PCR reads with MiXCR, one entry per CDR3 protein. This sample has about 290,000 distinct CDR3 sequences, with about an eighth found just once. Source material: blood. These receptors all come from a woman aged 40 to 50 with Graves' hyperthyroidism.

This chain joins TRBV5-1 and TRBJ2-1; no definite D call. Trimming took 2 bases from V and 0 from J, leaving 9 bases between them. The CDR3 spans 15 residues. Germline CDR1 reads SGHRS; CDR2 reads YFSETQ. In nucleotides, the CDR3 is TGCGCCAGCAGCTTCAACCCCGGCTCCTACAATGAGCAGTTCTTC. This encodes CASSFNPGSYNEQFF.

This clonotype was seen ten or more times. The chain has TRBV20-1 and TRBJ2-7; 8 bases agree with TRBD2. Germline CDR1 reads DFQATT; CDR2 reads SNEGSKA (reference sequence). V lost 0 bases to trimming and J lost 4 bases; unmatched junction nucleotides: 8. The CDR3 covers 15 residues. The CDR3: CSARDSSGSGYEQYF. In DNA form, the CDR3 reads TGCAGTGCTAGAGATTCCAGCGGGAGCGGATACGAGCAGTACTTC.

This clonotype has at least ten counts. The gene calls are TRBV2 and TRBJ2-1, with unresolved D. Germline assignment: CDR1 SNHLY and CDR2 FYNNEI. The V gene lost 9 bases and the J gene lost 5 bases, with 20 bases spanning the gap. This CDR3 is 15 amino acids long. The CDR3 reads CASPYEVAINNEQFF. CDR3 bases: TGTGCCAGTCCTTATGAGGTGGCAATAAACAATGAGCAGTTCTTC.

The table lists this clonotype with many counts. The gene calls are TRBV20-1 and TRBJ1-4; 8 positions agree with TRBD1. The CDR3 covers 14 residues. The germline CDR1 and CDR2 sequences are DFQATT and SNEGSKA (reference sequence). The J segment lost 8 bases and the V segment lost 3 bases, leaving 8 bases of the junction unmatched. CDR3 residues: CSASETGGWEKLFF. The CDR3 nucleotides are TGCAGTGCTAGCGAAACAGGGGGATGGGAAAAACTGTTTTTT.

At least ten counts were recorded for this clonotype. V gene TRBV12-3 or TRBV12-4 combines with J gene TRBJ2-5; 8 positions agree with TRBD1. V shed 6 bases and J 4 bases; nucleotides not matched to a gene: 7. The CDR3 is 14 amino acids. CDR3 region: CASRIGTGGETQYF. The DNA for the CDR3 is TGTGCCAGCAGGATTGGGACAGGAGGAGAGACCCAGTACTTC.

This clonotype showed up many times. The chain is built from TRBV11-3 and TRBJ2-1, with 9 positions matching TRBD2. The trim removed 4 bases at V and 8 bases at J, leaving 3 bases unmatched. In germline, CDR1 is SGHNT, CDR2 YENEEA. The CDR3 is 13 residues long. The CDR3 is CASSSGLAYEQFF. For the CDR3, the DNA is TGTGCCAGCAGCTCGGGACTAGCATATGAGCAGTTCTTC.

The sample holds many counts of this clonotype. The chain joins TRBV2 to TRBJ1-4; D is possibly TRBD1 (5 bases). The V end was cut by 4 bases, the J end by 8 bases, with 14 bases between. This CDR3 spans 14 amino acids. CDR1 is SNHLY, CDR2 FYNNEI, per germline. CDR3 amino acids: CASSVTGVREKLFF. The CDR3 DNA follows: TGTGCCAGCAGTGTCACAGGAGTAAGGGAAAAACTGTTTTTT.

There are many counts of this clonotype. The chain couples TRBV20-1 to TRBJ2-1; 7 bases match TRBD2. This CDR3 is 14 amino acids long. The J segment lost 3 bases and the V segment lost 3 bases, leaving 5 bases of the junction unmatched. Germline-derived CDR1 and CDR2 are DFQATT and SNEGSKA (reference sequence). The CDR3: CSASGRNDYNEQFF. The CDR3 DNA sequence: TGCAGTGCTAGCGGGAGGAATGACTACAATGAGCAGTTCTTC.

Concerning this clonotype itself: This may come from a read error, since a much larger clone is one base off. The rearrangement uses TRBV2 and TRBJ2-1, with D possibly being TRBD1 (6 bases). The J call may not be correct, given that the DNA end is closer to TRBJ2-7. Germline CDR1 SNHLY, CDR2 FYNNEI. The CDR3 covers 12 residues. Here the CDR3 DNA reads TGTGCCCGACAACAGGGACACAATGAGCAGTACTTC. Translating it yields CARQQGHNEQYF.

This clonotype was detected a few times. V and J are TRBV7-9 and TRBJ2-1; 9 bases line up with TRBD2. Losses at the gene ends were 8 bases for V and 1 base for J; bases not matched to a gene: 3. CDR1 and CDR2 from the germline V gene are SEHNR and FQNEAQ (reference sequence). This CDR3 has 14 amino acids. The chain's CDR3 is CASEREESYNEQFF. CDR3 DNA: TGTGCCAGCGAGCGGGAGGAGTCCTACAATGAGCAGTTCTTC.

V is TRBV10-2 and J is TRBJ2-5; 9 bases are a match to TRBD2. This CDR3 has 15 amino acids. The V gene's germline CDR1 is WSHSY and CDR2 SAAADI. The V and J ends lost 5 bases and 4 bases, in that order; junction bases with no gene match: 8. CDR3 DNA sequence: TGCGCCAGCAGTCCGAATAGCGGGAGTGGAGAGACCCAGTACTTC. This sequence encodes CASSPNSGSGETQYF.

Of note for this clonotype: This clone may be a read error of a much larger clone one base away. The CDR3 here is CATGQAYEQYF. CDR3 nucleotide sequence: TGTGCCACCGGACAGGCCTACGAGCAGTACTTC. The chain recombines TRBV28 with TRBJ2-7, with 7 nucleotides matching TRBD1. Germline V gene sequence: CDR1 MDHEN, CDR2 SYDVKM. This CDR3 has 11 amino acids. J lost 2 bases, V lost 10 bases, and 2 bases had no gene match.

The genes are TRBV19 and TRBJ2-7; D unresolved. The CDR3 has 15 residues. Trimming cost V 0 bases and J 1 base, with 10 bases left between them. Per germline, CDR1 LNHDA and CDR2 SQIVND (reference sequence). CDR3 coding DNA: TGTGCCAGTAGTATAGACTTCGCCGGTTCCTACGAGCAGTACTTC. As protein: CASSIDFAGSYEQYF.

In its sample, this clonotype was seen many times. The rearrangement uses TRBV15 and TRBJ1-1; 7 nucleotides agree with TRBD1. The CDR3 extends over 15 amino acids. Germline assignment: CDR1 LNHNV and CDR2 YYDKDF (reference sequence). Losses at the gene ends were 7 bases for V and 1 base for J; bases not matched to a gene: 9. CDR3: CATIRGGFENTEAFF. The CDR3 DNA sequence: TGTGCCACCATCAGGGGGGGTTTTGAGAACACTGAAGCTTTCTTT.